One sample yielded the 11 T cell receptor beta chains listed below, sequenced in a study of blood T cells in healthy people across ages (dated by TCRdb to the mid-2010s). The library was made by 5' RACE. A second about 7 to 11 cycle PCR used a sample-barcoded 5' primer and a J-beta primer mix. The public sequencing data were trimmed at Q25 with fastp and processed into clonotypes with MiXCR by TCRdb, which kept only in-frame beta chains. Records with the same CDR3 protein are collapsed into one entry carrying the most frequent genes and DNA. The sample records 1.5 million to 2 million distinct CDR3 sequences, 39% of which are singletons. Jointly, the top ten make up about 21% of the sample. Sequencing was carried out using blood. The source is a human donor in good health.

J is TRBJ2-5 and V is TRBV29-1, with D possibly matching TRBD2 (6 bases). The CDR3 has 14 amino acids. V was shortened by 5 bases and J by 5 bases, with 18 bases between the two germline ends. Germline values: CDR1 SQVTM, CDR2 ANQGSEA. The CDR3 DNA is TGCAGCGTTATTTTCGCTAGCGCGTGGGAGACCCAGTACTTC. Its protein is CSVIFASAWETQYF.

This clonotype has just a few counts. The V and J genes are TRBV5-5 and TRBJ2-3; D possibly corresponds to TRBD1 (6 bases). The CDR3 has 16 amino acids. Trimming pared 6 bases from V and 2 bases from J, leaving 19 bases between. CDR1 and CDR2 (germline): SGHKS, YYEKEE (reference sequence). The chain's CDR3 is CASTLTPTGYTDTQYF. The CDR3 DNA is TGTGCCAGCACCCTAACCCCGACAGGCTACACAGATACGCAGTATTTT.

This rearrangement joins TRBV5-8 to TRBJ1-2, with 9 bases aligning to TRBD1. CDR1 SGHTS and CDR2 YDEGEE come from the germline V gene. The CDR3 sequence is 14 residues long. V was clipped by 7 bases and J by 2 bases; unmatched bases: 6. The CDR3 is CASPPGQGNYGYTF. DNA for the CDR3: TGTGCCAGCCCCCCGGGACAGGGAAACTATGGCTACACCTTC.

Here the CDR3 DNA reads TGTGCCGGCGCACTTCAGGGCTACGAAAAACTGTTTTTT. As protein: CAGALQGYEKLFF. This rearrangement joins TRBV2 to TRBJ1-4; D is possibly TRBD1 (5 bases). This CDR3 has 13 amino acids. Looked up from germline, CDR1 is SNHLY and CDR2 is FYNNEI. Trimming cost V 11 bases and J 8 bases, with 18 bases left between them.

The chain is built from TRBV28 and TRBJ2-5; 7 positions match TRBD1. CDR3 length: 14 amino acids. The germline CDR1 and CDR2 sequences are MDHEN and SYDVKM. Unmatched junction bases numbered 6, after V lost 6 bases and J lost 2 bases. CDR3 sequence (DNA): TGTGCCAGCAGGGTGGGGACAGCGCAAGAGACCCAGTACTTC. Protein product: CASRVGTAQETQYF. Complete variable domain (other parts from reference TRBV28 and TRBJ2-5): DVKVTQSSRYLVKRTGEKVFLECVQDMDHENMFWYRQDPGLGLRLIYFSYDVKMKEKGDIPEGYSVSREKKERFSLILESASTNQTSMYLCASRVGTAQETQYFGPGTRLLVL.

This chain links TRBV5-1 with TRBJ2-7, with D perhaps assigned TRBD1 or TRBD2 (7 bases each). Germline V CDR1 and CDR2: SGHRS, YFSETQ. The CDR3 length is 16 residues. Trimming took off 2 bases at V and 2 bases at J, with 17 bases between the two ends. CDR3 amino acids: CASSLGRDSFTYEQYF. In DNA form, the CDR3 reads TGCGCCAGCAGCTTAGGGAGGGACAGTTTCACCTACGAGCAGTACTTC.

The table lists this clonotype with a few counts. This chain uses TRBV15 with TRBJ1-2; D may be TRBD1 (5 bases). Per the germline V gene, CDR1 is LNHNV and CDR2 is YYDKDF (reference sequence). The germline V and J ends were trimmed by 0 bases and 4 bases, with 9 bases remaining between them. The CDR3 sequence is 14 residues long. The CDR3 here is CATSRDKGRYGYTF. The CDR3 nucleotides read TGTGCCACCAGCAGAGATAAGGGACGCTATGGCTACACCTTC.

This clonotype was picked up a small number of times. V usage is TRBV11-2 and J usage is TRBJ1-2; D is undetermined. In germline, CDR1 is SGHAT, CDR2 FQNNGV. Trimming pared 0 bases from V and 3 bases from J, leaving 8 bases between. The CDR3 totals 14 residues. This CDR3 reads CASSLDVLHYGYTF. As DNA, the CDR3 is TGTGCCAGCAGCTTAGACGTACTACACTATGGCTACACCTTC.

The chain recombines TRBV10-3 with TRBJ2-4, with a tentative D call TRBD1 (6 bases). The CDR3 is 17 residues long. CDR1 ENHRY and CDR2 SYGVKD come from the germline V gene. The V end was cut by 0 bases, the J end by 1 base, with 13 bases between. The CDR3 DNA follows: TGTGCCATCAGTGAGTCGATTCAGGGGCAGGCCAAAAACATTCAGTACTTC. The encoded protein is CAISESIQGQAKNIQYF.

This clonotype was detected a few times. The genes are TRBV6-1 and TRBJ1-5; maybe TRBD1 (6 bases). Germline-derived CDR1 and CDR2 are MNHNS and SASEGT. Trimming cost V 6 bases and J 6 bases, with 30 bases left between them. The CDR3 runs 19 residues. CDR3 loop: CASRNPGAPQGPAFQPQHF. The CDR3 nucleotides read TGTGCCAGCAGGAATCCGGGGGCACCCCAGGGTCCGGCTTTTCAGCCCCAGCATTTT.

This sequence joins TRBV20-1 and TRBJ1-1; D gene uncertain. Germline-derived CDR1 and CDR2 are DFQATT and SNEGSKA (reference sequence). V lost 4 bases to trimming and J lost 1 base, with 10 bases between them. This CDR3 region has 13 residues. CDR3: CSAIRRTNTEAFF. The CDR3 bases are TGCAGTGCTATAAGACGGACGAACACTGAAGCTTTCTTT.